The 10 T cell receptor beta chains listed next were all sequenced from one sample in a study of blood T cells in healthy people across ages. It was with a sample-barcoded 5' primer and a J-beta primer mix that a second PCR of roughly 7 to 12 cycles was run. Via MiXCR, TCRdb re-called the 5' RACE reads, giving one row per CDR3 protein. The data contain about 940,000 distinct CDR3 sequences, around 48% of them seen just once; the ten biggest clones take up around an eighth. Specimen: blood. The receptors were sampled from a man in his thirties or forties in good health.

This sequence joins TRBV28 and TRBJ2-7, with D possibly being TRBD1 or TRBD2 (5 bases each). Trimming pared 6 bases from V and 5 bases from J, leaving 20 bases between. This CDR3 is built from 15 residues. The germline CDR1 and CDR2 sequences are MDHEN and SYDVKM. The CDR3 bases are TGTGCCAGCAGCCGCCGAGGCAGGGACGTCGACGAGCAGTACTTC. Amino acids: CASSRRGRDVDEQYF.

J is TRBJ2-7 and V is TRBV28; no firm D call. Between the trimmed V and J ends, which lost 3 bases and 3 bases, there was a span of 9 bases. Germline assignment: CDR1 MDHEN and CDR2 SYDVKM. The CDR3 runs 13 residues. The CDR3 reads CASSLTVNYEQYF. CDR3 DNA sequence: TGTGCCAGCAGTTTGACGGTCAACTACGAGCAGTACTTC.

This clonotype was seen a single time. The germline gene is not matched at one end of the junction; a read error may be the cause. V usage is TRBV28 and J usage is TRBJ1-5; no firm D call. Germline V gene lookup returns CDR1 MDHEN and CDR2 SYDVKM. CDR3 length: 17 residues. The DNA for the CDR3 is TGTGCCAGCAGTCTTTCCTCCTCTTTATTTAGCAATCAGCCCCGGCATTTT. It encodes CASSLSSSLFSNQPRHF.

V and J are TRBV18 and TRBJ2-4; D ambiguous. The J call is uncertain, as TRBJ2-7 better fits the DNA end. The germline CDR1 and CDR2 sequences are KGHSH and LQKENI. This CDR3 is 13 amino acids long. This CDR3 reads CASSPPKGYEQYF. DNA of the CDR3: TGTGCCAGCTCACCACCGAAGGGCTACGAGCAGTACTTC.

V gene TRBV9 combines with J gene TRBJ1-6, with D possibly being TRBD1 (5 bases). Trimming pared 3 bases from V and 10 bases from J, leaving 14 bases between. The CDR3 covers 14 residues. Germline CDR1 reads SGDLS; CDR2 reads YYNGEE. The CDR3 nucleotides are TGTGCCAGCAGCGCCCGTGCCTCAGGGTCACCCCTCCACTTT. Protein sequence: CASSARASGSPLHF.

This clonotype showed up just a few times. The rearrangement joins TRBV20-1 to TRBJ2-7; the D gene could be TRBD1 or TRBD2 (5 bases each). The better agreement between TRBJ2-5 and the DNA end casts doubt on the J call. Germline CDR1 and CDR2: DFQATT and SNEGSKA (reference sequence). The CDR3 consists of 13 residues. DNA of the CDR3: TGCAGTGCTAGAGGGGGGTTTCGGGAGACCCAGTACTTC. This translates into CSARGGFRETQYF.

The rearrangement uses TRBV24-1 and TRBJ1-5, with 7 positions matching TRBD1. Germline V gives CDR1 KGHDR, CDR2 SFDVKD. The V gene end was trimmed by 3 bases and the J gene end by 3 bases; junction bases not matched to a gene: 7. This CDR3 contains 16 residues. The CDR3 loop is CATSDEGRGYNQPQHF. The CDR3 DNA reads as TGTGCCACCAGTGATGAGGGCAGGGGGTACAATCAGCCCCAGCATTTT.

This clonotype was observed a handful of times. This chain links TRBV29-1 with TRBJ2-5, with a weak D call TRBD1 (8 bases). The J call may not be correct, given that the DNA end is closer to TRBJ2-7. Germline V gene lookup returns CDR1 SQVTM and CDR2 ANQGSEA. The CDR3 is 13 amino acids. Here the CDR3 reads CSVETGGDYEQYF. Written as DNA, the CDR3 is TGCAGCGTGGAAACAGGGGGGGATTACGAGCAGTACTTC.

This clonotype was seen a handful of times. The genes are TRBV11-1 and TRBJ2-3; 9 bases line up with TRBD2. The CDR3 is made up of 15 amino acids. Germline V lookup: CDR1 SGHAT, CDR2 FQDESV (reference sequence). With 5 bases clipped from V and 8 bases from J, the junction kept 11 bases outside the gene matches. CDR3 amino acids: CASSPLERGAGTQYF. For the CDR3, the DNA is TGTGCCAGCAGCCCCCTCGAGCGGGGGGCAGGTACGCAGTATTTT.

Remarks on this clonotype: One end of the junction is discordant with germline, which a read error may explain. The chain joins TRBV7-9 to TRBJ2-7, with a possible D match to TRBD1 (6 bases). The CDR3 loop spans 16 amino acids. In germline, CDR1 is SEHNR, CDR2 FQNEAQ (reference sequence). The CDR3 loop reads CASSLGDTSTNYEQCF. CDR3 in DNA: TGTGCCAGCAGCTTAGGGGACACATCGACTAACTACGAGCAGTGCTTC.